This TCR beta chain was identified in a study of a mutant IDH1 vaccine in newly diagnosed glioma. Whole-study findings and limits: Any relationship between pseudoprogression and changes in top peripheral T cell clonotypes seemed absent.

Points on this clone: Its antigen is not identified.

Only in-frame clones appear in the TCRdb table, and some are missing; sequencing was by immunoSEQ multiplex PCR. This sample has around 60,000 clones; 80% to 90% occur once, and the top ten carry about 4.2%. Noted time point: week 35, safety follow-up. What each vaccine dose contained was 300 ug of mutant IDH1 20-mer peptide, accompanied by topical imiquimod. Trimming pared 2 bases from V and 5 bases from J, leaving 10 bases between. The CDR3 covers 14 residues. Germline lookup yields CDR1 SNHLY and CDR2 FYNNEI. The origin of this receptor is a man younger than 45 with glioma. This chain connects TRBV2 to TRBJ2-1; D perhaps matches TRBD1 (6 bases). The source was PBMCs, collected from a glioma patient whose treatment included an IDH1 peptide vaccine. In DNA, the CDR3 is TGTGCCAGCAGTGAACGCAGGGGAAACAATGAGCAGTTCTTC. Its protein is CASSERRGNNEQFF.